The rows below give T cell receptor beta chains drawn from one sample of a study of cytomegalovirus exposure and HLA in healthy donors. Profiling relied on immunoSEQ multiplex PCR, and the TCRdb table lists in-frame clones only, not all of them. Here the sample table reports 110,000 to 150,000 clones. Sequencing used PBMCs. Every receptor here comes from a male donor in good health and CMV-seronegative. Both conserved end residues are trimmed from each CDR3. Fields, in order: J gene, D gene, CDR3 length, V gene, CDR3 protein. D genes are given only for firm matches.

j_call: TRBJ1-2; d_call: NA; cdr3_length: 12; v_call: TRBV27; cdr3_aa: ASSFTGIPHGYT
j_call: TRBJ2-2; d_call: NA; cdr3_length: 12; v_call: TRBV7-6; cdr3_aa: ASSLFLGTGELF
j_call: TRBJ2-1; d_call: TRBD2; cdr3_length: 13; v_call: TRBV6-4; cdr3_aa: ASSQVAGGLDEQF
j_call: TRBJ2-1; d_call: TRBD1; cdr3_length: 13; v_call: TRBV5-1; cdr3_aa: ASSVGTDAGNEQF
j_call: TRBJ1-2; d_call: TRBD1; cdr3_length: 13; v_call: TRBV4-3; cdr3_aa: ASSQRQGALYGYT
j_call: TRBJ2-7; d_call: NA; cdr3_length: 14; v_call: TRBV11-2; cdr3_aa: ASSLTIAGLRDEQY
j_call: TRBJ2-1; d_call: TRBD2; cdr3_length: 15; v_call: TRBV19; cdr3_aa: ASSPRSGSFLYPEQF
j_call: TRBJ2-7; d_call: NA; cdr3_length: 11; v_call: TRBV19; cdr3_aa: ASRPGQLYEQY
j_call: TRBJ2-7; d_call: TRBD2; cdr3_length: 9; v_call: TRBV30; cdr3_aa: AWDGGSEQY
j_call: TRBJ1-1; d_call: NA; cdr3_length: 11; v_call: TRBV28; cdr3_aa: ASSSGKGYRAF
j_call: TRBJ2-7; d_call: TRBD2; cdr3_length: 13; v_call: TRBV2; cdr3_aa: ASSARLAGGYEQY
j_call: TRBJ2-3; d_call: TRBD2; cdr3_length: 14; v_call: TRBV6-5; cdr3_aa: ASSSLLAGAEDTQY
j_call: TRBJ1-1; d_call: TRBD1; cdr3_length: 11; v_call: TRBV29-1; cdr3_aa: SVDRGENTEAF
j_call: TRBJ2-1; d_call: TRBD1; cdr3_length: 18; v_call: TRBV14; cdr3_aa: ASSQDLDRGWKISYNEQF
j_call: TRBJ2-3; d_call: TRBD2; cdr3_length: 15; v_call: TRBV7-2; cdr3_aa: ASQGLGLAGLTDTQY
j_call: TRBJ2-1; d_call: TRBD2; cdr3_length: 12; v_call: TRBV28; cdr3_aa: ASSLTSGYNEQF
j_call: TRBJ2-3; d_call: TRBD2; cdr3_length: 16; v_call: TRBV4-1; cdr3_aa: ASSQDRLAGGGTDTQY
j_call: TRBJ2-2; d_call: TRBD1; cdr3_length: 14; v_call: TRBV18; cdr3_aa: ASSPRQGAVDGELF
j_call: TRBJ2-7; d_call: NA; cdr3_length: 13; v_call: TRBV4-1; cdr3_aa: ASSYGQSQLYEQY
j_call: TRBJ2-7; d_call: NA; cdr3_length: 9; v_call: TRBV20-1; cdr3_aa: SARAIHEQY
j_call: TRBJ2-1; d_call: NA; cdr3_length: 9; v_call: TRBV6-5; cdr3_aa: ASTLGWEQF
j_call: TRBJ2-1; d_call: NA; cdr3_length: 14; v_call: TRBV6-1; cdr3_aa: ASSDETEPNYNEQF
j_call: TRBJ2-1; d_call: NA; cdr3_length: 13; v_call: TRBV28; cdr3_aa: ASGLTRGSYNEQF
j_call: TRBJ2-7; d_call: NA; cdr3_length: 12; v_call: TRBV5-1; cdr3_aa: ASSGGRQGYEQY
j_call: TRBJ2-7; d_call: TRBD2; cdr3_length: 12; v_call: TRBV7-6; cdr3_aa: ASSLDGTRGEQY
j_call: NA; d_call: NA; cdr3_length: 12; v_call: TRBV18; cdr3_aa: ASSPHQGFYEQY
j_call: NA; d_call: TRBD1; cdr3_length: 12; v_call: TRBV5-1; cdr3_aa: ASTGSTGGHEQY
j_call: TRBJ1-2; d_call: NA; cdr3_length: 12; v_call: TRBV4-2; cdr3_aa: ASSQVGANYGYT
j_call: TRBJ2-1; d_call: NA; cdr3_length: 9; v_call: TRBV27; cdr3_aa: ASSRGNEQF
j_call: TRBJ1-1; d_call: TRBD1; cdr3_length: 13; v_call: TRBV18; cdr3_aa: ASSPSQQGASGAF
j_call: TRBJ1-1; d_call: NA; cdr3_length: 13; v_call: TRBV7-2; cdr3_aa: ASSLQDTMNTEAF
j_call: TRBJ2-5; d_call: TRBD2; cdr3_length: 14; v_call: TRBV4-2; cdr3_aa: ASSQGGLAGEETQY
j_call: TRBJ2-3; d_call: NA; cdr3_length: 9; v_call: TRBV6-1; cdr3_aa: ASSVPGLWY
j_call: TRBJ1-5; d_call: NA; cdr3_length: 13; v_call: TRBV4-3; cdr3_aa: ASSPVQNSNQPQH
j_call: TRBJ1-1; d_call: TRBD1; cdr3_length: 11; v_call: TRBV6-5; cdr3_aa: ASRQGGNTEAF
j_call: TRBJ2-1; d_call: TRBD1; cdr3_length: 13; v_call: TRBV7-9; cdr3_aa: AGGRDRGLDNEQF
j_call: TRBJ1-2; d_call: TRBD1; cdr3_length: 11; v_call: TRBV6-5; cdr3_aa: ASRAGQVYGYT
j_call: TRBJ1-2; d_call: TRBD1; cdr3_length: 9; v_call: TRBV6-5; cdr3_aa: ASSDRGGYT
j_call: TRBJ1-1; d_call: TRBD1; cdr3_length: 10; v_call: TRBV30; cdr3_aa: AWGDRGGEAF
j_call: TRBJ2-2; d_call: TRBD2; cdr3_length: 13; v_call: TRBV25-1; cdr3_aa: ASTKDSGSVRELF
j_call: TRBJ2-7; d_call: NA; cdr3_length: 10; v_call: TRBV7-9; cdr3_aa: ASSPRGYEQY
j_call: TRBJ1-1; d_call: TRBD1; cdr3_length: 10; v_call: TRBV30; cdr3_aa: AWDRGNTEAF
j_call: TRBJ2-7; d_call: NA; cdr3_length: 11; v_call: TRBV29-1; cdr3_aa: SVVSGRTDEQY
j_call: TRBJ2-7; d_call: NA; cdr3_length: 12; v_call: TRBV9; cdr3_aa: ASSVASEETEQY
j_call: TRBJ2-7; d_call: TRBD1; cdr3_length: 13; v_call: TRBV7-9; cdr3_aa: ASSPSGTGQPKQY
j_call: TRBJ1-2; d_call: TRBD1; cdr3_length: 11; v_call: TRBV11-1; cdr3_aa: ASSSQGFRGYT
j_call: TRBJ2-7; d_call: NA; cdr3_length: 12; v_call: TRBV25-1; cdr3_aa: ASSVAGALREQY
j_call: TRBJ2-7; d_call: NA; cdr3_length: 13; v_call: TRBV6-5; cdr3_aa: ASSYLGQLASEQY
j_call: TRBJ1-5; d_call: NA; cdr3_length: 14; v_call: TRBV5-6; cdr3_aa: ASSWWGGLGNQPQH
j_call: TRBJ1-5; d_call: TRBD1; cdr3_length: 10; v_call: TRBV29-1; cdr3_aa: SVGQGAQPQH
j_call: TRBJ1-5; d_call: TRBD1; cdr3_length: 13; v_call: TRBV4-3; cdr3_aa: ASSQVRGRMQPQH
j_call: TRBJ2-2; d_call: NA; cdr3_length: 11; v_call: TRBV2; cdr3_aa: ASSARTLGELF
j_call: TRBJ2-5; d_call: NA; cdr3_length: 11; v_call: TRBV30; cdr3_aa: AWMGHGQETQY
j_call: NA; d_call: TRBD1; cdr3_length: 15; v_call: TRBV4-1; cdr3_aa: ASSQERSGQRTYEQY
j_call: TRBJ1-1; d_call: NA; cdr3_length: 9; v_call: TRBV6-5; cdr3_aa: ASSFPGEAF